A single T cell receptor beta chain is shown here with its context. The sample originates from a study of T cell changes during pregnancy in multiple sclerosis. Germline V gene lookup returns CDR1 SNHLY and CDR2 FYNNEI. With 6 bases removed from V and 3 bases from J, the gap between germline ends came to 5 bases. This CDR3 spans 11 amino acids. Assay: immunoSEQ multiplex PCR; the TCRdb copy retains only in-frame clones and omits some. The data hold approximately 90,000 clones, with approximately 94% observed a single time. This TCR was sampled from a female donor with multiple sclerosis, enrolled in a pregnancy study. The V gene is TRBV2, the J gene TRBJ2-5; D is ambiguous. This material consisted of peripheral blood, taken in the third trimester of pregnancy. The CDR3 loop reads CASRVEETQYF. The CDR3 DNA is TGTGCCAGCAGGGTAGAAGAGACCCAGTACTTC.